This T cell receptor (beta chain) was recorded in a study of T cell responses to AZD1222 COVID-19 vaccine. From germline, CDR1 is SGHKS and CDR2 YYEKEE (reference sequence). This CDR3 contains 14 residues. With V trimmed by 2 bases and J by 9 bases, 11 bases remained unmatched. Repertoires were generated with immunoSEQ multiplex PCR, while TCRdb's copy carries only in-frame clones and drops some. The sample lists around 70,000 clones; around nine tenths were seen once. As concerns this clone: Its target is not known.

General study findings and limits: Possibly, clonal diversity was underestimated; donors were largely white British and included more females.

The sequence derives from an adult who received the MenACWY meningococcal vaccine as a control. This material consisted of peripheral blood, taken 28 days after the second dose of the MenACWY control vaccine. The chain couples TRBV5-5 to TRBJ2-7, with 7 bases that match TRBD1. This chain's CDR3 is CASSLEQGFNPQYF. The DNA of the CDR3 is TGTGCCAGCAGCTTAGAACAGGGGTTTAATCCGCAGTACTTC.